Given below is one T cell receptor beta chain in context. In the authors' workflow: For nucleated cells, counts were estimated from reference gene primer amplification. Measured with immunoSEQ multiplex PCR; TCRdb has only the in-frame clones, and not every one. V and J calls and clone size are those listed in that table; D and trimming were worked out from the DNA. The table has about 220,000 clones, about 90% seen once; the top ten hold 3%. The CDR3 has 15 residues. Trimming took 4 bases from V and 1 from J, leaving 11 bases between them. Germline CDR1 LGHDT, CDR2 YNNKEL (reference sequence). This specimen comes from a study of blood T cell repertoires in COVID-19. Study summary: Spain, Italy and the United States supplied samples that represented acute and convalescent COVID-19. In each case, the material was cDNA or gDNA derived from T cells, B-cell-depleted T cells, or PBMCs.

Sequencing was carried out using peripheral blood. The sequence was collected from a woman aged 30 to 39 who had recovered from COVID-19. This chain uses TRBV3-1 (or the pseudogene TRBV3-2) with TRBJ1-3, with D tentatively TRBD1 (6 bases). The DNA of the CDR3 is TGTGCCAGCAGCCCCCTAGGGGGTTCTGGAAACACCATATATTTT. Its translation is CASSPLGGSGNTIYF.